A single sample gave rise to the 20 T cell receptor beta chains below, sequenced in a study of CD8 T cells in Susac syndrome. With random hexamers, reverse transcription was performed on roughly 0.5 to 1 ug of RNA. Each CDR3 protein gets one entry after TCRdb re-called the immunoSEQ multiplex PCR reads with MiXCR. The data contain 200,000 to 250,000 distinct CDR3 sequences, approximately 95% of them singletons. The sequenced sample consisted of CD4+ T cells from PBMCs. These receptors originate from a human donor with multiple sclerosis.

This rearrangement joins TRBV20-1 to TRBJ2-5; 9 bases fit TRBD2. The CDR3 covers 15 residues. Germline V CDR1 and CDR2: DFQATT, SNEGSKA (reference sequence). The trim removed 3 bases at V and 5 bases at J, leaving 10 bases unmatched. As DNA, the CDR3 is TGCAGTGCTAGGATCGGCAGCGGGAGGCGTGAGACCCAGTACTTC. Its translation: CSARIGSGRRETQYF.

The chain is built from TRBV9 and TRBJ2-1, with D maybe TRBD2 (5 bases). Trimming took off 0 bases at V and 0 bases at J, with 7 bases between the two ends. This CDR3 comprises 15 residues. Germline CDR1 is SGDLS and CDR2 is YYNGEE. In DNA, the CDR3 is TGTGCCAGCAGCGTAGTGGGGAGCTCCTACAATGAGCAGTTCTTC. Amino acids: CASSVVGSSYNEQFF. Full variable domain (outside the CDR3, taken from reference TRBV9 and TRBJ2-1): DSGVTQTPKHLITATGQRVTLRCSPRSGDLSVYWYQQSLDQGLQFLIQYYNGEERAKGNILERFSAQQFPDLHSELNLSSLELGDSALYFCASSVVGSSYNEQFFGPGTRLTVL.

The V and J genes are TRBV29-1 and TRBJ1-1; D unclear. Germline lookup yields CDR1 SQVTM and CDR2 ANQGSEA. The ends were cut back, 8 bases at V and 3 bases at J, with 13 bases in the middle. The CDR3 is 12 residues long. CDR3 coding DNA: TGCAGCACCCTGGTAGGATACACTGAAGCTTTCTTT. It translates to CSTLVGYTEAFF.

V usage is TRBV20-1 and J usage is TRBJ2-7; 11 bases line up with TRBD1. This CDR3 contains 13 residues. Germline CDR1 reads DFQATT; CDR2 reads SNEGSKA (reference sequence). The ends lost 6 bases at V and 7 bases at J; junction bases unmatched: 8. CDR3 sequence reads: CSAEGQGAREQYF. The CDR3 region has the DNA TGCAGTGCGGAAGGACAGGGGGCGCGAGAGCAGTACTTC.

This chain joins TRBV6-6 and TRBJ2-5; the D gene is possibly TRBD1 (5 bases). Germline lookup yields CDR1 MNHNY and CDR2 SVGAGI (reference sequence). The CDR3 covers 15 residues. V was shortened by 3 bases and J by 7 bases, with 18 bases between the two germline ends. This CDR3 reads CASSYVPQGRWTQYF. CDR3 nucleotide sequence: TGTGCCAGCAGTTATGTGCCCCAGGGAAGATGGACCCAGTACTTC.

V gene TRBV4-1 combines with J gene TRBJ2-5; no clear D gene. The CDR3 runs 13 residues. V lost 5 bases and J 5 bases, leaving 12 bases between the germline ends. Germline values: CDR1 MGHRA, CDR2 YSYEKL. The CDR3 sequence is CASSWALRETQYF. The CDR3 DNA reads as TGCGCCAGCAGCTGGGCCCTCCGGGAGACCCAGTACTTC.

V gene TRBV24-1 combines with J gene TRBJ2-1, with 7 positions matching TRBD1. Germline V gene lookup returns CDR1 KGHDR and CDR2 SFDVKD. CDR3 length: 16 residues. V lost 3 bases to trimming and J lost 1 base; unmatched junction nucleotides: 5. CDR3 region: CATSDNKGASYNEQFF. CDR3 DNA sequence: TGTGCCACCAGTGATAATAAGGGGGCTTCCTACAATGAGCAGTTCTTC.

This chain's CDR3 is CASSGVRAGELFF. In nucleotides, the CDR3 is TGTGCCAGCTCGGGAGTACGCGCCGGGGAGCTGTTTTTT. The gene calls are TRBV2 and TRBJ2-2; tentatively, D is TRBD2 (6 bases). Germline V gene data show CDR1 as SNHLY and CDR2 as FYNNEI. V was pared by 8 bases and J by 6 bases, with 13 bases between. The CDR3 has 13 residues.

The genes are TRBV3-1 and TRBJ2-2; D may be TRBD2 (5 bases). The V gene lost 4 bases and the J gene lost 5 bases, with 20 bases spanning the gap. CDR1 is LGHDT, CDR2 YNNKEL, per germline (reference sequence). This CDR3 comprises 17 residues. The CDR3 here is CASSLHISLASTGELFF. CDR3 DNA sequence: TGTGCCAGCAGCCTACATATCTCGCTAGCAAGTACCGGGGAGCTGTTTTTT.

This chain's CDR3 is CASRPISQGRLKNEQYF. CDR3 bases: TGTGCCAGCAGGCCGATTTCACAGGGGAGACTTAAGAACGAGCAGTACTTC. This sequence joins TRBV2 and TRBJ2-7; 7 positions agree with TRBD1. This CDR3 is built from 17 residues. The V and J ends lost 6 bases and 5 bases, in that order; junction bases with no gene match: 19. From germline, CDR1 is SNHLY and CDR2 FYNNEI.

The gene calls are TRBV5-1 and TRBJ2-5, with 7 bases that match TRBD2. With V trimmed by 7 bases and J by 2 bases, 8 bases remained unmatched. This CDR3 contains 14 residues. Germline CDR1 SGHRS, CDR2 YFSETQ. The CDR3 DNA reads TGCGCCAGCCGACAACTAGCGAGGCAAGAGACCCAGTACTTC. It translates to CASRQLARQETQYF.

The chain uses TRBV27 and TRBJ2-6, with no clear D. CDR3 length: 15 amino acids. From germline, CDR1 is MNHEY and CDR2 SMNVEV (reference sequence). V dropped 8 bases and J dropped 0 bases, with 11 bases sitting between them. The CDR3 loop is CASEASSSGANVLTF. The CDR3 bases are TGTGCCAGCGAGGCCTCTTCCTCTGGGGCCAACGTCCTGACTTTC.

The J gene is TRBJ2-7, the V gene TRBV27; TRBD1 matches 9 bases. Unmatched junction bases numbered 8, after V lost 5 bases and J lost 6 bases. The CDR3 is 14 residues long. CDR1 is MNHEY, CDR2 SMNVEV, per germline (reference sequence). The DNA for the CDR3 is TGTGCCAGCAGTGCCCGGGACAGGGTCTCCGAGCAGTACTTC. Translation gives CASSARDRVSEQYF.

This clonotype was detected once. The chain recombines TRBV30 with TRBJ2-3; possibly TRBD2 for D (7 bases). This CDR3 spans 12 amino acids. CDR1 is GTSNPN and CDR2 is SVGIG in the germline V gene (reference sequence). The ends were cut back, 8 bases at V and 7 bases at J, with 16 bases in the middle. The CDR3: CAGGAAQHTQYF. The CDR3 DNA reads as TGTGCCGGGGGGGCAGCCCAACATACGCAGTATTTT.

The rearrangement uses TRBV5-1 and TRBJ2-7; D unresolved. Trimming took off 3 bases at V and 3 bases at J, with 7 bases between the two ends. The CDR3 extends over 12 amino acids. The germline V gene encodes CDR1 SGHRS and CDR2 YFSETQ. DNA of the CDR3: TGCGCCAGCAGCTCCGGGCACTACGAGCAGTACTTC. Translating gives CASSSGHYEQYF.

The chain links TRBV28 to TRBJ2-7; no clear D gene. CDR1 is MDHEN and CDR2 is SYDVKM in the germline V gene. V was trimmed by 5 bases and J by 0 bases, leaving 14 bases between them. The CDR3 contains 15 residues. The CDR3 loop is CASSPPPPTSYEQYF. CDR3 nucleotides: TGTGCCAGCAGTCCACCCCCCCCGACCTCCTACGAGCAGTACTTC.

The rearrangement joins TRBV15 to TRBJ2-1; 12 bases map to TRBD2. V lost 3 bases and J lost 8; bases outside the gene matches: 5. The germline V gene encodes CDR1 LNHNV and CDR2 YYDKDF (reference sequence). The CDR3 totals 15 residues. In DNA, the CDR3 is TGTGCCACCAGCAGCTTTCTAGCGGGAGGGGATGAGCAGTTCTTC. This translates into CATSSFLAGGDEQFF.

V is TRBV28 and J is TRBJ1-4; D gene ambiguous. Germline values: CDR1 MDHEN, CDR2 SYDVKM. V dropped 3 bases and J dropped 7 bases, with 9 bases sitting between them. This CDR3 is built from 13 residues. The CDR3 DNA is TGTGCCAGCAGTTTCAGAAGCGCTGAAAAACTGTTTTTT. Its translation: CASSFRSAEKLFF.

This clonotype appeared a few times. V usage is TRBV18 and J usage is TRBJ2-5; D call uncertain. The CDR3 length is 12 residues. Germline V gene sequence: CDR1 KGHSH, CDR2 LQKENI. Trimming took 3 bases from V and 4 from J, leaving 6 bases between them. CDR3 loop: CASSPEGETQYF. The DNA of the CDR3 is TGTGCCAGCTCACCTGAAGGAGAGACCCAGTACTTC.

V usage is TRBV13 and J usage is TRBJ1-1; D unresolved. The CDR3 loop spans 13 amino acids. V gave up 5 bases and J gave up 4 bases, with 11 bases separating them. In germline, CDR1 is PRHDT, CDR2 FYEKMQ (reference sequence). The chain's CDR3 is CASSPRLGTEAFF. In DNA form, the CDR3 reads TGTGCCAGCAGCCCCCGGTTGGGCACTGAAGCTTTCTTT. The variable domain in full, completed from reference TRBV13 and TRBJ1-1, reads AAGVIQSPRHLIKEKRETATLKCYPIPRHDTVYWYQQGPGQDPQFLISFYEKMQSDKGSIPDRFSAQQFSDYHSELNMSSLELGDSALYFCASSPRLGTEAFFGQGTRLTVV.